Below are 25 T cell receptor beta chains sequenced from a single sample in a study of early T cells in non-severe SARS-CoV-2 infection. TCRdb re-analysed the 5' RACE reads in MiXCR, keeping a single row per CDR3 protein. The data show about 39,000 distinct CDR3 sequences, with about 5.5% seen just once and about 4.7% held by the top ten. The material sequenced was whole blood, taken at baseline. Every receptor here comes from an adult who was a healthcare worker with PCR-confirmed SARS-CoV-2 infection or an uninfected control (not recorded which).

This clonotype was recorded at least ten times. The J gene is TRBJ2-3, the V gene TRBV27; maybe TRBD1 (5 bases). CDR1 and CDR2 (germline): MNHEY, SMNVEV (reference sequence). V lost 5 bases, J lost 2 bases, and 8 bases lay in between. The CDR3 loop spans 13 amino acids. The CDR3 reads CASSPQVTDTQYF. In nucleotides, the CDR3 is TGTGCCAGCAGTCCACAGGTCACAGATACGCAGTATTTT.

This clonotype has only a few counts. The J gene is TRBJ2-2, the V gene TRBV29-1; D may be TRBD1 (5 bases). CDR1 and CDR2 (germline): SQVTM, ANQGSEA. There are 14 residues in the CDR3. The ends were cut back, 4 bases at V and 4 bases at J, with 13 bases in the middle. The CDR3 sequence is CSVVKGFGTGELFF. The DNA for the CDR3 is TGCAGCGTTGTAAAGGGGTTTGGCACCGGGGAGCTGTTTTTT.

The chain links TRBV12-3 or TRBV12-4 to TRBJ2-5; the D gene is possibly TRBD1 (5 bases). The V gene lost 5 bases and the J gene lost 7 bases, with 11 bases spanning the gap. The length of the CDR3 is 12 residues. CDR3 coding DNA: TGTGCCAGCAGTAGACAGTCCAGGACCCAGTACTTC. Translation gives CASSRQSRTQYF.

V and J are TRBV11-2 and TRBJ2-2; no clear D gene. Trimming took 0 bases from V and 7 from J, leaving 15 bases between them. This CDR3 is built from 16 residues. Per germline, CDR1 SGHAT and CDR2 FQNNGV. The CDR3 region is CASSLDRLRSGGELFF. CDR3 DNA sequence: TGTGCCAGCAGCTTAGATCGATTGAGGTCGGGCGGGGAGCTGTTTTTT.

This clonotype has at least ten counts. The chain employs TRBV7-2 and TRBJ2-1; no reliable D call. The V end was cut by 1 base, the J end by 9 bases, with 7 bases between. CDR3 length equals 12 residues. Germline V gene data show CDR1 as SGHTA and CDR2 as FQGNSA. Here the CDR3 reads CASSLVATEQFF. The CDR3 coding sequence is TGTGCCAGCAGCTTAGTAGCTACTGAGCAGTTCTTC.

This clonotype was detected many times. The CDR3 spells CSATRGTVAKNIQYF. The CDR3 bases are TGCAGTGCTACCAGGGGAACCGTAGCCAAAAACATTCAGTACTTC. The chain couples TRBV20-1 to TRBJ2-4, with D maybe TRBD1 (6 bases). CDR1 is DFQATT, CDR2 SNEGSKA, per germline (reference sequence). The CDR3 length is 15 residues. The V and J ends lost 4 bases and 0 bases respectively, with 13 bases between them.

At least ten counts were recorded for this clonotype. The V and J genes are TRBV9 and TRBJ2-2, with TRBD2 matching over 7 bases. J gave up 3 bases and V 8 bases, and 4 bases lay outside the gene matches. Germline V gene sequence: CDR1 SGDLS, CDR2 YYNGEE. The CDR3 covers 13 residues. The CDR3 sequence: CASTSDHTGELFF. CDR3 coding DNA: TGTGCCAGTACTAGCGATCACACCGGGGAGCTGTTTTTT.

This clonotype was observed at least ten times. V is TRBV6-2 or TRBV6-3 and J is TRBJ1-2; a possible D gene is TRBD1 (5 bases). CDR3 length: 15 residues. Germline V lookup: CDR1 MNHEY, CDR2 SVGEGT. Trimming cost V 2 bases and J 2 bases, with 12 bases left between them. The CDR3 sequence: CASSYGGNLNYGYTF. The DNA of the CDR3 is TGTGCCAGCAGTTACGGGGGGAACCTGAACTATGGCTACACCTTC.

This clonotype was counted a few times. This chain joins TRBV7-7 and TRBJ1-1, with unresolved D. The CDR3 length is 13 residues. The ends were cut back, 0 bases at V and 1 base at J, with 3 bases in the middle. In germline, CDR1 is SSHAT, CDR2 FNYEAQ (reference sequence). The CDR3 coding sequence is TGTGCCAGCAGCTTAGCGCAGAACACTGAAGCTTTCTTT. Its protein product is CASSLAQNTEAFF.

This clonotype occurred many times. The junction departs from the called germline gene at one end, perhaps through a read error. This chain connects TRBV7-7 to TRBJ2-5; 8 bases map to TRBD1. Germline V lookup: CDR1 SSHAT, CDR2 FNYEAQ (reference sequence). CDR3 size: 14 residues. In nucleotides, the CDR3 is TGTGCTAGCAGTTCTGCCCAGGGGGCTGAGACCCAGTACTTC. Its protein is CASSSAQGAETQYF.

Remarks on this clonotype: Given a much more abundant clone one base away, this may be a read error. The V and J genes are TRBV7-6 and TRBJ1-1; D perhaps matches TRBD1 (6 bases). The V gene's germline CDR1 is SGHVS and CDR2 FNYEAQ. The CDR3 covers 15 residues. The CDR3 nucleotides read TGTACCAGCAGCCCCCGGGGGGGCATGGACACTGAAGCTTTCTTT. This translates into CTSSPRGGMDTEAFF.

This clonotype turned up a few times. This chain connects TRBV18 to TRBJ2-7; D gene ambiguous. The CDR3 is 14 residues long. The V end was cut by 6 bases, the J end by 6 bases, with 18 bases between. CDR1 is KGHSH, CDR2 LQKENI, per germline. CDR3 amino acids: CASSPAPVGSEQYF. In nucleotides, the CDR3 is TGTGCCAGCTCCCCGGCACCGGTGGGGTCCGAGCAGTACTTC.

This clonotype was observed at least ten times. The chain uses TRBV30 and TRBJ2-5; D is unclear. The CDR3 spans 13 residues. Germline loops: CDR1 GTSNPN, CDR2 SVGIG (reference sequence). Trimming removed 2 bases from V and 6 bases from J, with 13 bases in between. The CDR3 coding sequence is TGTGCCTGGAGTCCTCCCGCCCTAAAGACCCAGTACTTC. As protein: CAWSPPALKTQYF. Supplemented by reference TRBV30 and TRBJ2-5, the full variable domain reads SQTIHQWPATLVQPVGSPLSLECTVEGTSNPNLYWYRQAAGRGLQLLFYSVGIGQISSEVPQNLSASRPQDRQFILSSKKLLLSDSGFYLCAWSPPALKTQYFGPGTRLLVL.

The CDR3 protein is CASSYGDTQYF. CDR3 sequence (DNA): TGTGCCAGCAGTTACGGTGATACGCAGTATTTT. The chain uses TRBV6-2 or TRBV6-3 and TRBJ2-3, with D hard to call. The length of the CDR3 is 11 residues. Trimming shortened V by 2 bases and J by 6 bases, and 3 bases separated the two germline ends. CDR1 is MNHEY and CDR2 is SVGEGT in the germline V gene.

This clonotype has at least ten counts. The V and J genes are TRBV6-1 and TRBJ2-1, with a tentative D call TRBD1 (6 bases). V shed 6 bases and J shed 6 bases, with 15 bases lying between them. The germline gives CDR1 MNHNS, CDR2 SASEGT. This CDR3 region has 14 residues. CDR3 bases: TGTGCCAGCAGGGGCGGCCTAGGGGGCAATGAGCAGTTCTTC. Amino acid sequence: CASRGGLGGNEQFF.

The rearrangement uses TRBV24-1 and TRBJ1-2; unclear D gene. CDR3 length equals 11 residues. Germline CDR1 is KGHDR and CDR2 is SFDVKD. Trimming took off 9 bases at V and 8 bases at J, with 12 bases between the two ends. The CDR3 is CATSMGIGYTF. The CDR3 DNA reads TGTGCCACCTCGATGGGAATAGGCTACACCTTC.

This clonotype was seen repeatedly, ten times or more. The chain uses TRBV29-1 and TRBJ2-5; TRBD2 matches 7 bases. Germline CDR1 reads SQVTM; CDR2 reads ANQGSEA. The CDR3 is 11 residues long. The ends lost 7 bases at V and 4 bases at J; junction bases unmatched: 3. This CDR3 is CSGGGGETQYF. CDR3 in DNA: TGCAGCGGGGGGGGAGGAGAGACCCAGTACTTC.

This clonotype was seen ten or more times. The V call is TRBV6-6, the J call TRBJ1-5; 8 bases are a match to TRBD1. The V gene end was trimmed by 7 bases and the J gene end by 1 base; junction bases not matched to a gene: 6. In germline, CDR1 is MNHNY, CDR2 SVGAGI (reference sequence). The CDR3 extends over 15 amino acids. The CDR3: CASTSQGVSNQPQHF. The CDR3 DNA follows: TGTGCCAGCACCTCACAGGGGGTAAGCAATCAGCCCCAGCATTTT.

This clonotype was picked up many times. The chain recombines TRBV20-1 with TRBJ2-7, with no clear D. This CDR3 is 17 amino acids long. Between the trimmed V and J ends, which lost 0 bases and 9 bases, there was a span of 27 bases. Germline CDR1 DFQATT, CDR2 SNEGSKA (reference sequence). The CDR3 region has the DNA TGCAGTGCTAGAGATCAACTCAATCGGAAGGATTCAGTCGGGCAGTACTTC. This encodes CSARDQLNRKDSVGQYF.

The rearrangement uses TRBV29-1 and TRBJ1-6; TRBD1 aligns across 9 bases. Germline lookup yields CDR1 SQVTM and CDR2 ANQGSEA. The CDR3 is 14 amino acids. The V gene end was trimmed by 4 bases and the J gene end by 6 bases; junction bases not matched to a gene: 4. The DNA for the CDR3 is TGCAGCGTTGCCACAGGGGGCTCTAATTCACCCCTCCACTTT. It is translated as CSVATGGSNSPLHF.

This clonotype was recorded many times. CDR3 nucleotide sequence: TGTGCCAGCAGCTTAGGAGGAGGGGAGCCCCAGCATTTT. Residues: CASSLGGGEPQHF. The chain links TRBV7-9 to TRBJ1-5; tentatively, D is TRBD1 (5 bases). Germline V gives CDR1 SEHNR, CDR2 FQNEAQ (reference sequence). The CDR3 totals 13 residues. The V end was cut by 1 base, the J end by 8 bases, with 9 bases between.

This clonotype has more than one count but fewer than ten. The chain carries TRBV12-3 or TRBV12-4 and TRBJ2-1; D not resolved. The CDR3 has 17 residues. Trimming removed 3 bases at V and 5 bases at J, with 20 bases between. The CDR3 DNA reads TGTGCCAGCAGTTTTCCCCCCGAAGGGCTAGATGACAATGAGCAGTTCTTC. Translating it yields CASSFPPEGLDDNEQFF.

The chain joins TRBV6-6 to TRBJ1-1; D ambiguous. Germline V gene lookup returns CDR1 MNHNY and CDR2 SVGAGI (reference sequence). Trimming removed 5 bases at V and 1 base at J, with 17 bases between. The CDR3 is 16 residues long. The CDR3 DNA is TGTGCCAGCAGTCCCCCCCTAGTCCTGGCGAACACTGAAGCTTTCTTT. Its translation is CASSPPLVLANTEAFF.

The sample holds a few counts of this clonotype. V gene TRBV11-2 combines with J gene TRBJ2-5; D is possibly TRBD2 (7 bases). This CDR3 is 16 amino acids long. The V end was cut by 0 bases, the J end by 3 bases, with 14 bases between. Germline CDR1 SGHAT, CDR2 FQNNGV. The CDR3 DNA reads TGTGCCAGCAGCTTAGACTATGGGGGGGCCAAAGAGACCCAGTACTTC. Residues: CASSLDYGGAKETQYF.

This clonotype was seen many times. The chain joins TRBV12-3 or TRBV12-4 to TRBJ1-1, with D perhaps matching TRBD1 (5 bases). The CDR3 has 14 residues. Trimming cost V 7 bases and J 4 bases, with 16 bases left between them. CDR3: CASIPGLGSTEAFF. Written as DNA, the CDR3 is TGTGCCAGCATCCCAGGGTTAGGTTCCACTGAAGCTTTCTTT.